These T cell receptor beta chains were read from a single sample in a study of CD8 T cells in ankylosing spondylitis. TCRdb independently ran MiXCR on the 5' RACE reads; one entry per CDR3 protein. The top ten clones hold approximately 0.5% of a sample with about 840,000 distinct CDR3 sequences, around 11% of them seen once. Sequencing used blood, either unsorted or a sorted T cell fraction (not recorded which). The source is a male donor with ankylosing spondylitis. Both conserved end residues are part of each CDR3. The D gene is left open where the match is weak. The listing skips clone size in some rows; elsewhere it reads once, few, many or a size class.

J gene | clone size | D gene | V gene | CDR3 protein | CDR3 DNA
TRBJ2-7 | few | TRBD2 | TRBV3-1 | CASSPTQRGEQYF | TGTGCCAGCAGCCCCACACAGCGGGGCGAGCAGTACTTC
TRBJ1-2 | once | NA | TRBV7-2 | CASGIYRAGYTF | TGTGCCAGCGGAATCTACAGGGCTGGCTACACCTTC
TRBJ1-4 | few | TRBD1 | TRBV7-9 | CASSPGTGKNEKLFF | TGTGCCAGCAGCCCGGGGACAGGGAAGAATGAAAAACTGTTTTTT
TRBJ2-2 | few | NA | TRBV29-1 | CSSGVGATGELFF | TGCAGCTCAGGCGTGGGAGCCACCGGGGAGCTGTTTTTT
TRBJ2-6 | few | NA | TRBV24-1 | CATSDPGLGANVLTF | TGTGCCACCAGTGACCCAGGGCTTGGGGCCAACGTCCTGACTTTC
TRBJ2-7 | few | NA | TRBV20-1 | CSARGPAGSKYEQYF | TGCAGTGCTAGAGGCCCAGCGGGCAGTAAATACGAGCAGTACTTC
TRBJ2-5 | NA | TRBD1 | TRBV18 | CASSISGTGKETQYF | TGTGCCAGCTCTATTTCCGGGACAGGGAAAGAGACCCAGTACTTC
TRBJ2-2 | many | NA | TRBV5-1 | CASRDGDTGELFF | TGCGCCAGCAGGGACGGCGACACCGGGGAGCTGTTTTTT
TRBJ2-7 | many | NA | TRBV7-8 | CASSLSPGPTYEQYF | TGTGCCAGCAGCTTAAGTCCGGGACCTACCTACGAGCAGTACTTC
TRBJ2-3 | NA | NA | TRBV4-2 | CASSQDFSLDTQYF | TGTGCCAGCAGCCAAGATTTCTCTCTTGATACGCAGTATTTT
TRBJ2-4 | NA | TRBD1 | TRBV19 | CASSTSGTGLIAKNIQYF | TGTGCCAGTAGTACATCCGGGACAGGGTTAATAGCCAAAAACATTCAGTACTTC
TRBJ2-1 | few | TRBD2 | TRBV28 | CASSFSGRDYNEQFF | TGTGCCAGCAGTTTTAGCGGGAGGGACTACAATGAGCAGTTCTTC
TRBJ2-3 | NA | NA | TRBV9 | CASSVAGGFTTDTQYF | TGTGCCAGCAGCGTAGCTGGGGGATTCACCACAGATACGCAGTATTTT
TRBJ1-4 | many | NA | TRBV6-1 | CASRGGGRTNEKLFF | TGTGCCAGCAGAGGGGGGGGGCGGACTAATGAAAAACTGTTTTTT
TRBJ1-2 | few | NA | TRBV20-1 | CQAKGPNYGYTF | TGCCAAGCCAAGGGACCTAACTATGGCTACACCTTC
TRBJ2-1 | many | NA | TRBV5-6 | CASSLGSGEQFF | TGTGCCAGCAGCTTGGGGTCAGGTGAGCAGTTCTTC
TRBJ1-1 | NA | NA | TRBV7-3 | CASSLSDRRNTEAFF | TGTGCCAGCAGCTTATCTGACAGGCGGAACACTGAAGCTTTCTTT
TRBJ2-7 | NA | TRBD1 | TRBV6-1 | CASSRGQGGPDEQYF | TGTGCCAGCAGCCGCGGACAGGGAGGACCGGACGAGCAGTACTTC
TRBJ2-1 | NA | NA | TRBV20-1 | CSARYRDEQFF | TGCAGTGCTAGGTATCGGGATGAGCAGTTCTTC
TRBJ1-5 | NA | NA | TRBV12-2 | CASRLANHGRYNQPQHF | TGTGCAAGTCGCTTAGCCAATCACGGACGGTACAATCAGCCCCAGCATTTT
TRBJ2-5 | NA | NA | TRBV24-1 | CASGEGQPETQYF | TGTGCCTCTGGGGAAGGGCAACCAGAGACCCAGTACTTC
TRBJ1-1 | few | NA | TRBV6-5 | CASSYLGLRTEAFF | TGTGCCAGCAGTTACTTGGGGCTGCGCACTGAAGCTTTCTTT
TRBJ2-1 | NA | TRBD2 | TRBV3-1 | CASSLLTSGIHNEQFF | TGTGCCAGCAGCCTGTTGACTAGCGGGATCCACAATGAGCAGTTCTTC
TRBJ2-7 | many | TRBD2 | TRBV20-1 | CSASDVQTSGDYEQYF | TGCAGTGCTAGTGACGTCCAGACTAGCGGCGATTACGAGCAGTACTTC
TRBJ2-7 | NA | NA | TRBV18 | CASSLIGAHEQYF | TGTGCCAGCTCACTGATAGGGGCCCACGAGCAGTACTTC
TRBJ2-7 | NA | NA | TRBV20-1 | CSASSREGAFSYEQYF | TGCAGTGCTAGTTCCAGGGAGGGGGCATTCTCCTACGAGCAGTACTTC
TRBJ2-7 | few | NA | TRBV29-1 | CSVSSGSDEQYF | TGCAGCGTTTCCTCAGGGTCCGACGAGCAGTACTTC
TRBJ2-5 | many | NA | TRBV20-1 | CSARDWGNQETQYF | TGCAGTGCTAGAGATTGGGGCAACCAAGAGACCCAGTACTTC
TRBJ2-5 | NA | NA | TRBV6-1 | CASRQGPGTRAETQYF | TGTGCCAGCAGACAAGGCCCGGGGACTCGGGCAGAGACCCAGTACTTC
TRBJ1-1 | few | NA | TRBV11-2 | CASSLRSLGTEAFF | TGTGCCAGCAGCTTACGGTCCCTCGGCACTGAAGCTTTCTTT
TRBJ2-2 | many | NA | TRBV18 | CASSPPAGLNTGELFF | TGTGCCAGCTCACCACCGGCGGGTCTTAACACCGGGGAGCTGTTTTTT
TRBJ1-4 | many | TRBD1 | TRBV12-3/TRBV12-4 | CASSTRQGNEKLFF | TGTGCCAGCAGCACTAGACAGGGTAATGAAAAACTGTTTTTT
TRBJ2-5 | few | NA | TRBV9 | CASSPGYETQYF | TGTGCCAGCAGCCCAGGGTACGAGACCCAGTACTTC
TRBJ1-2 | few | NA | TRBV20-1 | CSLPTKVGSGGYTF | TGCAGTCTTCCGACAAAGGTGGGGTCGGGGGGCTACACCTTC
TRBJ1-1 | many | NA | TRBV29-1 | CSVEGHRGTEAFF | TGCAGCGTTGAAGGTCATCGGGGCACTGAAGCTTTCTTT
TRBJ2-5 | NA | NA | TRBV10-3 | CAISESGPPGETQYF | TGTGCCATCAGTGAGTCCGGACCCCCCGGGGAGACCCAGTACTTC
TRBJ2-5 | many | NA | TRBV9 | CASSADPDSEETQYF | TGTGCCAGCAGCGCAGATCCGGACAGCGAGGAGACCCAGTACTTC
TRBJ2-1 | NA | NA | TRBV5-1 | CASSLQRANEQFF | TGCGCCAGCAGCTTACAGAGAGCCAATGAGCAGTTCTTC
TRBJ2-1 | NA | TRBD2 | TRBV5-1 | CASSPSREGGNEQFF | TGCGCCAGCAGCCCCAGCCGGGAGGGAGGCAATGAGCAGTTCTTC
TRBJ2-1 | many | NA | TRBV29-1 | CSVEGTDTFSYNEQFF | TGCAGCGTTGAAGGTACGGACACCTTCTCCTACAATGAGCAGTTCTTC
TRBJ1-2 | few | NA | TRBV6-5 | CASSYSIGSNYGYTF | TGTGCCAGCAGTTACTCGATAGGATCTAACTATGGCTACACCTTC
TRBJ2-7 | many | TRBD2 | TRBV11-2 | CASSFPTSGSSYEQYF | TGTGCCAGCAGTTTTCCGACTAGCGGGTCCTCCTACGAGCAGTACTTC
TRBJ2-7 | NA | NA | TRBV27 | CASSLDPRGEQYF | TGTGCCAGCAGTTTGGACCCTCGGGGGGAGCAGTACTTC
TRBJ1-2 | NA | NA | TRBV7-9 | CASSLTVQGYTF | TGTGCCAGCAGCTTAACCGTTCAGGGCTACACCTTC
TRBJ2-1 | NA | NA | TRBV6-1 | CASSIPGKVSHNEQFF | TGTGCCAGCAGTATCCCAGGGAAAGTATCGCACAATGAGCAGTTCTTC